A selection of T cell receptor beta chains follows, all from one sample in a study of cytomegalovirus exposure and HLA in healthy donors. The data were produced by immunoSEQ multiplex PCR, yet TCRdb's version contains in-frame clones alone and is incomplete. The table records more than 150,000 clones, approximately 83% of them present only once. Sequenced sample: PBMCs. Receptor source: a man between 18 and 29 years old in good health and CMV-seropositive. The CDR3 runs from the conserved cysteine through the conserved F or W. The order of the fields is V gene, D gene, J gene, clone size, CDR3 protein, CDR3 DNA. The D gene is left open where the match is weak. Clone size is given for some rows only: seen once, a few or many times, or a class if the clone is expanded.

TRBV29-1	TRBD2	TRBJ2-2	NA	CSVGTSGITGELFF	TGCAGCGTTGGGACTAGCGGAATAACCGGGGAGCTGTTTTTT
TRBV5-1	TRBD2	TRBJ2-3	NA	CASSVGREGTQYF	TGCGCCAGCAGCGTTGGACGGGAGGGTACGCAGTATTTT
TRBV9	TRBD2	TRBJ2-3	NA	CASSVAGTSSDTQYF	TGTGCCAGCAGCGTAGCCGGGACTAGTTCGGATACGCAGTATTTT
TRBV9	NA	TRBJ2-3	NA	CASSLTGLSTDTQYF	TGTGCCAGCAGCCTGACAGGTTTAAGCACAGATACGCAGTATTTT
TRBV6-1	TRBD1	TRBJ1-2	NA	CASSDTGGVGTGYTF	TGTGCCAGCAGTGACACAGGGGGCGTAGGAACGGGCTACACCTTC
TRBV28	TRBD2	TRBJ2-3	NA	CASSLRASGDTQYF	TGTGCCAGCAGTTTACGAGCTAGCGGAGATACGCAGTATTTT
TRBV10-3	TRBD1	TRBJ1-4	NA	CAIRDRAGDEKLFF	TGTGCCATCAGGGACAGGGCGGGCGATGAAAAACTGTTTTTT
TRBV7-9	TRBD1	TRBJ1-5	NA	CASSRGQGVSQPQHF	TGTGCCAGCAGCCGAGGACAGGGGGTGAGTCAGCCCCAGCATTTT
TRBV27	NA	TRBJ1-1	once	CASSLSHQTMNTEAFF	TGTGCCAGCAGTTTATCGCACCAAACTATGAACACTGAAGCTTTCTTT
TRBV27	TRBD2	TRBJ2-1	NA	CASSPDSRLAGGVNEQFF	TGTGCCAGCAGTCCAGATTCCCGACTAGCGGGGGGTGTCAATGAGCAGTTCTTC
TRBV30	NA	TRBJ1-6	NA	CAWVHRAGDYNSPLHF	TGTGCCTGGGTGCATCGGGCGGGAGATTATAATTCACCCCTCCACTTT
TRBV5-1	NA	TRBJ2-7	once	CASSLNEASSYEQYF	TGCGCCAGCAGCTTAAACGAGGCTTCATCCTACGAGCAGTACTTC
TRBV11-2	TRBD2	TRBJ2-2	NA	CASSPGLATIEGELFF	TGTGCCAGCAGCCCAGGACTAGCGACGATAGAGGGGGAGCTGTTTTTT
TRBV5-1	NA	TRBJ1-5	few	CASSGPGGNSNQPQHF	TGCGCCAGCAGCGGGCCGGGGGGAAATAGCAATCAGCCCCAGCATTTT
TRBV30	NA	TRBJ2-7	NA	CAWSVYQNTYEQYF	TGTGCCTGGAGTGTGTACCAGAACACCTACGAGCAGTACTTC
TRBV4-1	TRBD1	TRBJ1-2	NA	CASSQAGQGQGYGYTF	TGCGCCAGCAGCCAAGCTGGTCAGGGACAGGGGTATGGCTACACCTTC
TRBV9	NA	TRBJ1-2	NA	CASTPRWGGDGYTF	TGTGCCAGCACCCCACGCTGGGGGGGCGATGGCTACACCTTC
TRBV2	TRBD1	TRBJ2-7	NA	CASSTGGTHSYEQYF	TGTGCCAGCAGTACAGGGGGGACACACTCCTACGAGCAGTACTTC
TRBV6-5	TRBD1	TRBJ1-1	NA	CASTTGGRPEAFF	TGTGCCAGCACTACAGGGGGCAGGCCTGAAGCTTTCTTT
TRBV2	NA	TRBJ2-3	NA	CASRGLEDTQYF	TGTGCCAGCAGGGGGCTTGAAGATACGCAGTATTTT
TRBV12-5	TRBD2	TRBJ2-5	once	CASGLGVAGAEDQETQYF	TGTGCTAGTGGTTTGGGGGTAGCGGGGGCCGAAGATCAAGAGACCCAGTACTTC
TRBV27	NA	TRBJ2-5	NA	CASSSPDMLTQETQYF	TGTGCCAGCAGTTCCCCGGACATGTTGACCCAAGAGACCCAGTACTTC
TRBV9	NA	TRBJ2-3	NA	CASSGQGGVWPDTQYF	TGTGCCAGCAGCGGGCAGGGGGGAGTGTGGCCAGATACGCAGTATTTT
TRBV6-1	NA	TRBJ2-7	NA	CASSVAGWNYF	TGTGCCAGCTCCGTGGCGGGGTGGAACTACTTC
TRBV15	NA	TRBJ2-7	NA	CATSRSPQGYEQYF	TGTGCCACCAGCAGATCTCCGCAGGGGTACGAGCAGTACTTC
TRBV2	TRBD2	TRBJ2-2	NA	CASRGGVIVGTGELFF	TGTGCCAGCCGGGGGGGCGTGATTGTAGGAACCGGGGAGCTGTTTTTT
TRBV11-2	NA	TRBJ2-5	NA	CASSLSPGIRQETQYF	TGTGCCAGCAGCTTAAGTCCGGGAATCCGCCAAGAGACCCAGTACTTC
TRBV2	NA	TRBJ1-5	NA	CASSDITGNQPQHF	TGTGCCAGCAGTGATATCACAGGGAATCAGCCCCAGCATTTT
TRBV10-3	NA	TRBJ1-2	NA	CAISLQGANYGYTF	TGTGCCATCAGCCTACAGGGCGCTAACTATGGCTACACCTTC
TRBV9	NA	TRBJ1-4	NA	CASSPGLGAEKLFF	TGTGCCAGCAGCCCGGGTTTAGGGGCTGAAAAACTGTTTTTT
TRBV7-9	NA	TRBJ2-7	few	CASSLVGGAYEQYF	TGTGCCAGCAGCTTAGTCGGGGGTGCCTACGAGCAGTACTTC
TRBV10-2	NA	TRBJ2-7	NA	CASSQGPEQYF	TGCGCCAGCAGCCAGGGTCCCGAGCAGTACTTC
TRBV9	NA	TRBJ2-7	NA	CASSVEPSSYEQYF	TGTGCCAGCAGCGTAGAGCCAAGCTCCTACGAGCAGTACTTC
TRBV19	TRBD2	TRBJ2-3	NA	CATAERGPWDTQYF	TGTGCCACTGCTGAGCGGGGACCTTGGGATACGCAGTATTTT
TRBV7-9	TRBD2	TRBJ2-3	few	CASSTSGGSLTDTQYF	TGTGCCAGCAGCACTAGCGGGGGGAGTCTTACAGATACGCAGTATTTT
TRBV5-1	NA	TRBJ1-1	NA	CASSLLSGANTEAFF	TGCGCCAGCAGCTTGTTATCAGGGGCCAACACTGAGGCTTTCTTT
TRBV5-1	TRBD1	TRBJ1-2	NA	CASSTIPGQGVGYGYTF	TGCGCCAGCAGCACAATTCCGGGACAGGGAGTTGGGTATGGCTACACCTTC
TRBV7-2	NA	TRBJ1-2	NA	CASSLVGQGDGYTF	TGTGCCAGCAGCTTAGTGGGGCAGGGTGATGGCTACACCTTC
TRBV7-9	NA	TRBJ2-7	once	CASSLLNGYEQYF	TGTGCCAGCAGCTTGTTGAACGGCTACGAGCAGTACTTC
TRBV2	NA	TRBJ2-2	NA	CASSREPNTGELFF	TGTGCCAGCAGCAGGGAACCGAACACCGGGGAGCTGTTTTTT
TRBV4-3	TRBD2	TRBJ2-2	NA	CASSHHVGGLQFANTGELFF	TGCGCCAGCAGCCACCACGTGGGGGGACTACAGTTCGCGAACACCGGGGAGCTGTTTTTT
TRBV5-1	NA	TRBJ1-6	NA	CASSLAQEGTLHF	TGCGCCAGCAGCTTGGCTCAGGAGGGTACCCTCCACTTT
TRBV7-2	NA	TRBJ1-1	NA	CASMRGGVSTEAFF	TGTGCCAGCATGAGGGGGGGAGTGAGCACTGAAGCTTTCTTT
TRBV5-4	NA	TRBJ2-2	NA	CASSLGLGANTGELFF	TGTGCCAGCAGCTTGGGGTTAGGGGCCAACACCGGGGAGCTGTTTTTT
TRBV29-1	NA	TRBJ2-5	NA	CSVAPGETQYF	TGCAGCGTAGCCCCCGGAGAGACCCAGTACTTC
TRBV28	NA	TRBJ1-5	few	CASSASQPQHF	TGTGCCAGCAGTGCAAGCCAGCCCCAGCATTTT
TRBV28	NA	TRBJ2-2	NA	CASSLPGWGERSTGELFF	TGTGCCAGCAGTTTACCAGGTTGGGGGGAAAGGAGCACCGGGGAGCTGTTTTTT
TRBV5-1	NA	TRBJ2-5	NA	CASSLLAGAYQETQYF	TGCGCCAGCAGCTTGTTGGCGGGGGCGTACCAAGAGACCCAGTACTTC
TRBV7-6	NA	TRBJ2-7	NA	CASSNGGVSYEQYF	TGTGCCAGTAGCAATGGGGGCGTATCCTACGAGCAGTACTTC
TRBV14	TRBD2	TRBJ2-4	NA	CASSQGTSGGTLAKNIQYF	TGTGCCAGCAGCCAAGGGACTAGCGGGGGGACTCTAGCCAAAAACATTCAGTACTTC
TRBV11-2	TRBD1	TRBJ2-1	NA	CASSLDRDRGFYNEQFF	TGTGCCAGCAGCTTAGACCGGGACAGGGGTTTTTACAATGAGCAGTTCTTC
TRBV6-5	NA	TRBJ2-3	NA	CASSLSEITDTQYF	TGTGCCAGCAGTTTGAGTGAGATCACAGATACGCAGTATTTT
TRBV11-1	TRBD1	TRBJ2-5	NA	CASSLERGRGRTLETQYF	TGTGCCAGCAGCTTAGAACGTGGCAGGGGGCGCACATTGGAGACCCAGTACTTC